The rows below give T cell receptor beta chains drawn from one sample of a study of Ad26.COV2.S vaccination and SARS-CoV-2 variants. The table came from immunoSEQ multiplex PCR; TCRdb's copy has only in-frame clones and leaves some out. The sample consists of about 180,000 clones, roughly nine tenths of them appearing once. The material was peripheral blood, obtained after recovery from COVID-19. The receptors stem from a human donor who had recovered from COVID-19. CDR3s include the opening cysteine and the closing phenylalanine or tryptophan. The D gene is left open where the match is weak. Clone size is not always given. Where it is, it says once, few, many or a class for expanded clones.

clone_size d_call j_call v_call cdr3_nt cdr3_aa
- - TRBJ1-5 TRBV3-1/TRBV3-2 TGTGCCAGCAGCCAAGGGGGGGACTATCAGCCCCAGCATTTT CASSQGGDYQPQHF
- TRBD1 TRBJ2-7 TRBV9 TGTGCCAGTTCCCGGACAGGGGCCTTCTCCTACGAGCAGTACTTC CASSRTGAFSYEQYF
- - TRBJ1-2 TRBV7-3 TGTGCCAGCAGCCCGGACGGAAACTATGGCTACACCTTC CASSPDGNYGYTF
- - TRBJ2-4 TRBV9 TGTGCCAGCAGCGTTAGCGGACTAGCCAAAAACATTCAGTACTTC CASSVSGLAKNIQYF
- - TRBJ2-4 TRBV28 TGTGCCAGCAGCCCCATGGAGGGCGCCATTCAGTACTTC CASSPMEGAIQYF
- - TRBJ1-5 TRBV5-8 TGTGCCAGCAGCTTGTACAATCAGCCCCAGCATTTT CASSLYNQPQHF
- - TRBJ2-7 TRBV27 TGTGCCAGCAAGGGGCTATTAACCTACGAGCAGTACTTC CASKGLLTYEQYF
- - TRBJ1-6 TRBV9 TGTGCCAGCAGCGTAACTGGGTTAGGATCACCCCTCCACTTT CASSVTGLGSPLHF
- TRBD1 TRBJ1-1 TRBV6-5 TGTGCCAGCAGATCTATCGGGACAGGGAACACTGAAGCTTTCTTT CASRSIGTGNTEAFF
- - TRBJ1-5 TRBV30 TGTGCCTGGAGTGTGCAGGGTAATCAGCCCCAGCATTTT CAWSVQGNQPQHF
- - TRBJ1-5 TRBV3-1/TRBV3-2 TGTGCCAGCAGTCGTGGAAGCCGGGATCAGCCCCAGCATTTT CASSRGSRDQPQHF
- - TRBJ1-4 TRBV9 TGTGCCAGCAGCGTAGCGGGGGACACAGCTAATGAAAAACTGTTTTTT CASSVAGDTANEKLFF
once - TRBJ1-6 TRBV4-2 TGTGCCAGCAGCCAAGACCTGTATAATTCACCCCTCCACTTT CASSQDLYNSPLHF
- - TRBJ2-7 TRBV12-3/TRBV12-4 TGTGCCAGCAGTTCAACGGAAGGGAGCCAGCAGTACTTC CASSSTEGSQQYF
- - TRBJ2-1 TRBV9 TGTGCCAGCAGCGTAGTAGGGCTAAACTACAATGAGCAGTTCTTC CASSVVGLNYNEQFF
- TRBD2 TRBJ2-1 TRBV6-5 TGTGCCAGCAGCAACCTAGCGGGGAGATACAATGAGCAGTTCTTC CASSNLAGRYNEQFF
- - TRBJ1-3 TRBV3-1/TRBV3-2 TGTGCCAGCAGCCAAGATCGGGGTCACTCTGGAAACACCATATATTTT CASSQDRGHSGNTIYF
- - TRBJ1-5 TRBV6-5 TGTGCCAGCAGTTACAGCCATAATCAGCCCCAGCATTTT CASSYSHNQPQHF
- TRBD2 TRBJ2-5 TRBV13 TGTGCCAGCAGTCTTATAGCGGGAGCGGGCTTAGAGACCCAGTACTTC CASSLIAGAGLETQYF
- TRBD2 TRBJ2-1 TRBV6-2/TRBV6-3 TGTGCCAGCAGCTCCACAACAAGGACTAGCCATCTCTTCTTC CASSSTTRTSHLFF
- - TRBJ2-2 TRBV6-2/TRBV6-3 TGTGCCAGCAGCCAAGGGGGGCCCGGGGAGCTGTTTTTT CASSQGGPGELFF
- - TRBJ1-2 TRBV18 TGTGCCAGCTCACCGAACAGGGCCACGACCTATGGCTACACCTTC CASSPNRATTYGYTF
- - TRBJ1-1 TRBV6-5 TGTGCCAGCAGTTACCCCGGGCAGGGTGGCAACACTGAAGCTTTCTTT CASSYPGQGGNTEAFF
once TRBD1 TRBJ2-7 TRBV14 TGTGCCAGCAGCCCACCAGGAGGACAGGGGGGCTACGAGCAGTACTTC CASSPPGGQGGYEQYF
- TRBD1 TRBJ2-3 TRBV3-1/TRBV3-2 TGTGCCAGCAGAGACAGGGGGACAGATACGCAGTATTTT CASRDRGTDTQYF
- - TRBJ1-6 TRBV13 TGTGCCAGCAGCTTAACCGGGTTGAATTCACCCCTCCACTTT CASSLTGLNSPLHF
- - TRBJ2-1 TRBV20-1 TGCAGTGCTCTTCACACCAATGAGCAGTTCTTC CSALHTNEQFF